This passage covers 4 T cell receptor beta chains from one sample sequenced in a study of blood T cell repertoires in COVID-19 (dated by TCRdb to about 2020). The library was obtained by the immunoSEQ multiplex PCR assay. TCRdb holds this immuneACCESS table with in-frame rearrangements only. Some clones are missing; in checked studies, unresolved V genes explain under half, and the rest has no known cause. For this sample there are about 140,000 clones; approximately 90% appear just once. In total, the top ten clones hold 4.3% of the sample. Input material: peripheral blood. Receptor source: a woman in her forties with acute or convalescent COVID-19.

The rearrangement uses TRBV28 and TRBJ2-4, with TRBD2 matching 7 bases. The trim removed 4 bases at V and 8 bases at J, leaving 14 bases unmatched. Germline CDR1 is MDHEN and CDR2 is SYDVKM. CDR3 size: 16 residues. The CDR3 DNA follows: TGTGCCAGCAGTTATGGCCCTCAAGCGGGGCTAGACATTCAGTACTTC. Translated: CASSYGPQAGLDIQYF.

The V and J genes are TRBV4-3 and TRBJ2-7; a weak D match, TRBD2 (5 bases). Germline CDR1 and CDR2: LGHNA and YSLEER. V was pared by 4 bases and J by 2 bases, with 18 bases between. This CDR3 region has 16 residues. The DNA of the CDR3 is TGCGCCAGCAGCCCCGAGGAGGCCACAGTTCCCTACGAGCAGTACTTC. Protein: CASSPEEATVPYEQYF.

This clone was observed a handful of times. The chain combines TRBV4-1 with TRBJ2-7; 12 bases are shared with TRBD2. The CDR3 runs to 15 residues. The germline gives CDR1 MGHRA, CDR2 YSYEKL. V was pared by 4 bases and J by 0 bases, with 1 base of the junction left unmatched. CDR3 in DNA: TGCGCCAGCAGCCCGACTAGCGGGAGCTCCTACGAGCAGTACTTC. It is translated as CASSPTSGSSYEQYF.

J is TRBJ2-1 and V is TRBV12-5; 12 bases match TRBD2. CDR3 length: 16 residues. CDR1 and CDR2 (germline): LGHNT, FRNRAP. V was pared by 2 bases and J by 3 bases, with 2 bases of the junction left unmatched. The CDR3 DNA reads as TGTGCTAGTGGTTTGACTAGCGGGGGGAACTACAATGAGCAGTTCTTC. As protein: CASGLTSGGNYNEQFF.